The 17 T cell receptor beta chains presented below share a single source sample, sequenced in a study of glioma-infiltrating T cells after dendritic cell vaccination. Here immunoSEQ multiplex PCR was the method, and the copy in TCRdb shows in-frame clones only, minus some. This repertoire shows just over 95,000 clones, 79% found once; its top ten account for 6%. Sequences were derived from blood, sampled before dendritic cell vaccination. These receptor sequences come from a human donor with glioblastoma.

V gene TRBV18 combines with J gene TRBJ2-7; 7 nucleotides align to TRBD1. The germline CDR1 and CDR2 sequences are KGHSH and LQKENI. J gave up 3 bases and V 5 bases, and 4 bases lay outside the gene matches. The CDR3 loop spans 13 amino acids. The CDR3 DNA follows: TGTGCCAGCTCAGGGACAGAGTACTACGAGCAGTACTTC. Protein sequence: CASSGTEYYEQYF.

The count of this clone is one. The gene calls are TRBV7-3 and TRBJ2-2, with 7 bases fitting TRBD1. J was trimmed by 6 bases and V by 4 bases; bases with no gene match: 5. The CDR3 consists of 14 residues. Per the germline V gene, CDR1 is SGHTA and CDR2 is FQGTGA. The DNA of the CDR3 is TGTGCCAGCAGCTCCCAGACAGGGCCCGGGGAGCTGTTTTTT. This codes for CASSSQTGPGELFF.

With respect to this clone: Its ends do not fully match the called genes, so a read error is possible. The chain joins TRBV6-5 to TRBJ2-2; perhaps TRBD2 as D (5 bases). Germline CDR1 reads MNHEY; CDR2 reads SVGAGI. The CDR3 is 15 residues long. CDR3 residues: CASRRSGTNAGELFF. For the CDR3, the DNA is TGTGCCAGCCGCCGGAGCGGAACGAACGCCGGGGAGCTGTTTTTT.

The rearrangement joins TRBV15 to TRBJ2-3, with D tentatively TRBD2 (6 bases). Per the germline V gene, CDR1 is LNHNV and CDR2 is YYDKDF (reference sequence). The CDR3 covers 19 residues. Trimming cost V 5 bases and J 2 bases, with 26 bases left between them. CDR3 sequence reads: CATSSNRNRDWKITDTQYF. The CDR3 DNA reads TGTGCCACCAGCTCTAACCGAAACCGGGACTGGAAAATCACAGATACGCAGTATTTT.

V gene TRBV6-1 combines with J gene TRBJ2-3; 7 bases agree with TRBD1. The CDR3 extends over 15 amino acids. V trimming: 2 bases; J trimming: 3 bases; junction bases outside the gene matches: 5. Germline V lookup: CDR1 MNHNS, CDR2 SASEGT. In DNA, the CDR3 is TGTGCCAGCAGTGAACCGACAGGGTGGACAGATACGCAGTATTTT. Translated, it gives CASSEPTGWTDTQYF.

The CDR3 reads CASSRESGQGDYSNQPQHF. CDR3 sequence (DNA): TGCGCCAGCAGCCGCGAATCGGGACAGGGGGATTATAGCAATCAGCCCCAGCATTTT. This rearrangement joins TRBV4-1 to TRBJ1-5; 11 positions match TRBD1. Germline CDR1 and CDR2: MGHRA and YSYEKL. With 4 bases clipped from V and 0 bases from J, the junction kept 11 bases outside the gene matches. The length of the CDR3 is 19 residues.

Here the CDR3 DNA reads TGTGCCAGCAGCATTAGCACGAGAGCCTACGAGCAGTACTTC. Residues: CASSISTRAYEQYF. The gene calls are TRBV11-2 and TRBJ2-7; D unresolved. Trimming shortened V by 5 bases and J by 2 bases, and 13 bases separated the two germline ends. This CDR3 comprises 14 residues. Germline CDR1 and CDR2: SGHAT and FQNNGV.

The chain recombines TRBV7-3 with TRBJ2-5; 14 nucleotides agree with TRBD2. The CDR3 has 18 residues. V lost 0 bases to trimming and J lost 4 bases; unmatched junction nucleotides: 7. The germline V gene encodes CDR1 SGHTA and CDR2 FQGTGA. The CDR3 region is CASSLTGLAGGKIETQYF. CDR3 in DNA: TGTGCCAGCAGCTTAACCGGACTAGCGGGGGGAAAAATAGAGACCCAGTACTTC.

This clone occurred a few times. The V and J genes are TRBV5-1 and TRBJ1-2; perhaps TRBD1 as D (6 bases). V lost 4 bases and J lost 3, with 13 bases in between. Germline V gene sequence: CDR1 SGHRS, CDR2 YFSETQ. The CDR3 contains 14 residues. The CDR3 sequence: CASSREGGDYGYTF. In DNA form, the CDR3 reads TGCGCCAGCAGCCGGGAGGGGGGGGACTATGGCTACACCTTC.

The chain recombines TRBV5-1 with TRBJ2-7; 9 bases match TRBD1. CDR1 and CDR2 from the germline V gene are SGHRS and YFSETQ. V shed 1 base, J shed 4 bases, and the junction held 12 bases outside the gene matches. This CDR3 region has 17 residues. This chain's CDR3 is CASSLRTGAPREYEQYF. In DNA, the CDR3 is TGCGCCAGCAGCTTGAGGACAGGGGCCCCGAGGGAATACGAGCAGTACTTC.

The chain recombines TRBV2 with TRBJ2-2; 12 bases align to TRBD2. The germline V gene has CDR1 SNHLY and CDR2 FYNNEI. The CDR3 sequence is 15 residues long. Trimming cost V 6 bases and J 6 bases; bases outside gene matches: 5. The CDR3 coding sequence is TGTGCCAGCAGCGCTAGCGGGGGGGCGTCCGGGGAGCTGTTTTTT. Translated: CASSASGGASGELFF.

This rearrangement joins TRBV10-1 to TRBJ2-1, with D possibly being TRBD2 (6 bases). CDR1 is WNHNN, CDR2 SYGVQD, per germline (reference sequence). V lost 5 bases and J lost 1, with 12 bases in between. This CDR3 is 15 amino acids long. The CDR3 loop reads CASSPRSGSYNEQFF. The CDR3 nucleotides are TGCGCCAGCAGTCCCCGGAGCGGGTCCTACAATGAGCAGTTCTTC.

The chain recombines TRBV25-1 with TRBJ2-3; TRBD1 agrees at 7 bases. The CDR3 has 16 residues. Unmatched junction bases numbered 5, after V lost 2 bases and J lost 0 bases. Per the germline V gene, CDR1 is MGHDK and CDR2 is SYGVNS. The CDR3 region has the DNA TGTGCCAGCAGTGAAGGGACAGACGGGAGCACAGATACGCAGTATTTT. This sequence encodes CASSEGTDGSTDTQYF.

This rearrangement joins TRBV6-1 to TRBJ2-7; possibly TRBD2 for D (5 bases). The CDR3 is 15 amino acids. Deletions cut 3 bases from V and 2 bases from J, with 14 bases between. Germline-derived CDR1 and CDR2 are MNHNS and SASEGT. The CDR3 DNA follows: TGTGCCAGCAGTGATGGTGGGAGTCCTACCTACGAGCAGTACTTC. Translation: CASSDGGSPTYEQYF.

The chain uses TRBV7-2 and TRBJ2-7; 9 nucleotides match TRBD2. The length of the CDR3 is 15 residues. J lost 4 bases, V lost 1 base, and 5 bases had no gene match. Germline V CDR1 and CDR2: SGHTA, FQGNSA. The CDR3 sequence is CASSLVGLAEYEQYF. Written as DNA, the CDR3 is TGTGCCAGCAGCTTAGTGGGACTAGCAGAATACGAGCAGTACTTC.

This clone occurred a few times. The chain couples TRBV5-1 to TRBJ1-1, with TRBD1 matching over 8 bases. Germline CDR1 SGHRS, CDR2 YFSETQ. The CDR3 has 16 residues. V was clipped by 2 bases and J by 0 bases; unmatched bases: 6. CDR3 nucleotides: TGCGCCAGCAGCTTAGGGACAGGATACATGAACACTGAAGCTTTCTTT. Encoded protein: CASSLGTGYMNTEAFF.

The chain joins TRBV28 to TRBJ2-6; 8 bases fit TRBD1. CDR1 and CDR2 (germline): MDHEN, SYDVKM. The CDR3 loop spans 16 amino acids. After removal of 5 bases from V and 2 bases from J, the junction contained 5 bases not matched to a gene. The CDR3 here is CASSTRGPPGANVLTF. The CDR3 nucleotides read TGTGCCAGCAGTACCAGGGGGCCGCCTGGGGCCAACGTCCTGACTTTC.